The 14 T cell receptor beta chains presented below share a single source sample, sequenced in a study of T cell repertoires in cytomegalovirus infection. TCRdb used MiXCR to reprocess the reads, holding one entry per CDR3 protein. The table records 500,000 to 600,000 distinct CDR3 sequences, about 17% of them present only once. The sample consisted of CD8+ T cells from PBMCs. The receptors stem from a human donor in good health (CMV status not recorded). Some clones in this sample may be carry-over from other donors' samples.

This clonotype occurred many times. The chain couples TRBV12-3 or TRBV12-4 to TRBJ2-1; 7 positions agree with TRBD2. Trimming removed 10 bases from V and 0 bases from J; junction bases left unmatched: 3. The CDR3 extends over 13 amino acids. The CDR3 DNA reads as TGTGCCATTGGCGGGAGCTCCTACAATGAGCAGTTCTTC. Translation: CAIGGSSYNEQFF.

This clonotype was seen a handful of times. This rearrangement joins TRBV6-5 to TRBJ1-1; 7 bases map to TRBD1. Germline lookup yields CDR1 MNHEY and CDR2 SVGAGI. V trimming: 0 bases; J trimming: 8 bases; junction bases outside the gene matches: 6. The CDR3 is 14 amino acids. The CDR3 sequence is CASSYSTDRVEAFF. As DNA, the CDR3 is TGTGCCAGCAGTTACTCGACCGACAGGGTGGAAGCTTTCTTT.

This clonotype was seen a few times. The CDR3 spells CASSLDLGTNGELFF. In nucleotides, the CDR3 is TGTGCCAGCAGTTTGGACTTGGGTACAAACGGGGAGCTGTTTTTT. This chain uses TRBV27 with TRBJ2-2, with a possible D match to TRBD2 (5 bases). V dropped 3 bases and J dropped 7 bases, with 15 bases sitting between them. This CDR3 region has 15 residues. CDR1 and CDR2 from the germline V gene are MNHEY and SMNVEV (reference sequence).

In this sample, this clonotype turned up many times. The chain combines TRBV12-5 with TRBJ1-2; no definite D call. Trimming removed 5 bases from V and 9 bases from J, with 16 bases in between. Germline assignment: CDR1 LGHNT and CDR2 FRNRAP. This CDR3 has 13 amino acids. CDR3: CASGHDTPERYTF. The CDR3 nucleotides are TGTGCTAGTGGTCACGATACCCCGGAGCGCTACACCTTC.

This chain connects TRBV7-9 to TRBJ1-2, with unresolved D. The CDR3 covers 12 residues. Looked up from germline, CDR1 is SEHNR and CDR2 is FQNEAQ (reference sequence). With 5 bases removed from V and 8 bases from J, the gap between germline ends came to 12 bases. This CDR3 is CASSGLPGGYTF. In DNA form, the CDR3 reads TGTGCCAGCAGCGGCCTCCCGGGGGGCTACACCTTC.

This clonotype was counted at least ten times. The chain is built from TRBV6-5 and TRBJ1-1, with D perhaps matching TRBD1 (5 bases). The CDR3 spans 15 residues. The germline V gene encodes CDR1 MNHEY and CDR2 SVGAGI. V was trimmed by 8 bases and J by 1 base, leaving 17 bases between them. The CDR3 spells CASQLTGAPNTEAFF. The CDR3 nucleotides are TGTGCCAGCCAACTGACCGGGGCTCCGAACACTGAAGCTTTCTTT.

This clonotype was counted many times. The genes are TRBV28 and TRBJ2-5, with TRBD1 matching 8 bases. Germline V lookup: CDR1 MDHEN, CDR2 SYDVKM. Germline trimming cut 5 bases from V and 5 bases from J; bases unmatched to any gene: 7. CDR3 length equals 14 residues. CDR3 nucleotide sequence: TGTGCCAGCAGTGATCCGACAGGGGAGGAGACCCAGTACTTC. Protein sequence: CASSDPTGEETQYF.

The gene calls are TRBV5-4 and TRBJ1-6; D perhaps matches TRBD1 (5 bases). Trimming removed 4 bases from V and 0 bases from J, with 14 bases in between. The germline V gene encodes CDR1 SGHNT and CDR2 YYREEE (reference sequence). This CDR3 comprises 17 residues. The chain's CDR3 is CASSAGTLSSYNSPLHF. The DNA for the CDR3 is TGTGCCAGCAGCGCCGGGACTCTGAGCTCCTATAATTCACCCCTCCACTTT.

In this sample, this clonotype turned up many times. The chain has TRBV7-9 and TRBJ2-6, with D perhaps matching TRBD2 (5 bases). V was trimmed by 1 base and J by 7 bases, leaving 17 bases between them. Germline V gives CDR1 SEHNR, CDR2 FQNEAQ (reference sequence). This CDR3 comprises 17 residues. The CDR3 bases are TGTGCCAGCAGCTTAGGGGCCTCCTTCTCGGGAGCCAACGTCCTGACTTTC. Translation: CASSLGASFSGANVLTF. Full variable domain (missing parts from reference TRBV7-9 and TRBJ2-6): DTGVSQNPRHKITKRGQNVTFRCDPISEHNRLYWYRQTLGQGPEFLTYFQNEAQLEKSRLLSDRFSAERPKGSFSTLEIQRTEQGDSAMYLCASSLGASFSGANVLTFGAGSRLTVL.

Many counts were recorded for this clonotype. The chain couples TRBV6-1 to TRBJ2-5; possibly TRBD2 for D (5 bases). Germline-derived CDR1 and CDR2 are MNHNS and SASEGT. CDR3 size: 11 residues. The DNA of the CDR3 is TGTCGCCCATGGGAGAAGGAGACCCAGTACTTC. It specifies CRPWEKETQYF.

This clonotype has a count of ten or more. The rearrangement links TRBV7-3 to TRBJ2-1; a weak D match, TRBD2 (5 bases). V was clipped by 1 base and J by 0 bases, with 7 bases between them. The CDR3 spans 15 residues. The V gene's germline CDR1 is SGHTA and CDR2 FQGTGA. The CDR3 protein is CASSLIGSSYNEQFF. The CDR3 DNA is TGTGCCAGCAGCTTAATAGGGAGCTCCTACAATGAGCAGTTCTTC.

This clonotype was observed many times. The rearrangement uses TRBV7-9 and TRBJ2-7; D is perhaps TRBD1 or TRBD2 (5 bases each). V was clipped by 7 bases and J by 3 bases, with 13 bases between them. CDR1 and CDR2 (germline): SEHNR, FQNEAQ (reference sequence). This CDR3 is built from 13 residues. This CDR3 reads CASMDRDGYEQYF. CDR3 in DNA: TGTGCCAGCATGGACCGGGACGGCTACGAGCAGTACTTC.

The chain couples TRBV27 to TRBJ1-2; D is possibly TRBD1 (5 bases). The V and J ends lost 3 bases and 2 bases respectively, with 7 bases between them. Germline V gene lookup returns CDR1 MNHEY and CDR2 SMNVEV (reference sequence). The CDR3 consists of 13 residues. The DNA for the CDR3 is TGTGCCAGCAGTTTTGCAGGGAACTATGGCTACACCTTC. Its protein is CASSFAGNYGYTF.

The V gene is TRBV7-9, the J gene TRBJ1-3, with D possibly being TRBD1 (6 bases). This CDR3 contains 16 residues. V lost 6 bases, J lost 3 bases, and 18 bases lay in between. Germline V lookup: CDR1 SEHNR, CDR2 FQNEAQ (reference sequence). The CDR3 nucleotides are TGTGCCAGCAGTAGCACGGGGGGGGGCTATGGAAACACCATATATTTT. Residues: CASSSTGGGYGNTIYF.